One sample yielded the 16 T cell receptor beta chains listed below, sequenced in a study of CD8 T cells in ankylosing spondylitis. Overall study findings and caveats: Seven to nine highly homologous variants formed a TCR beta motif that appeared characteristic of ankylosing spondylitis blood.

No cognate antigen is known for these TCRs. TCRdb used MiXCR to reprocess the 5' RACE reads, holding one entry per CDR3 protein. Of some 840,000 distinct CDR3 sequences listed, around 11% are singletons. Material for sequencing was blood, either unsorted or a sorted T cell fraction (not recorded which). These receptors were obtained from a male donor with ankylosing spondylitis.

The V and J genes are TRBV12-5 and TRBJ2-1; 14 bases are shared with TRBD2. The J segment lost 9 bases and the V segment lost 5 bases, leaving 9 bases of the junction unmatched. Germline lookup yields CDR1 LGHNT and CDR2 FRNRAP. The CDR3 is 16 residues long. The CDR3: CASGRRLAGGPGEQFF. The DNA of the CDR3 is TGTGCTAGTGGTCGTCGACTAGCGGGAGGGCCAGGTGAGCAGTTCTTC.

This clonotype was seen many times. V and J are TRBV10-3 and TRBJ2-1; no definite D call. The ends were cut back, 6 bases at V and 7 bases at J, with 13 bases in the middle. The germline gives CDR1 ENHRY, CDR2 SYGVKD. The CDR3 consists of 13 residues. CDR3: CAIRSGLRNEQFF. CDR3 nucleotide sequence: TGTGCCATCAGGTCTGGGTTACGGAATGAGCAGTTCTTC.

This clonotype was picked up a small number of times. V and J are TRBV20-1 and TRBJ1-5; D possibly corresponds to TRBD1 (5 bases). The germline V and J ends were trimmed by 0 bases and 0 bases, with 12 bases remaining between them. This CDR3 comprises 16 residues. Germline lookup yields CDR1 DFQATT and CDR2 SNEGSKA (reference sequence). The CDR3 nucleotides are TGCAGTGCTAGAGATTCCGGGACCTATAGCAATCAGCCCCAGCATTTT. Its protein product is CSARDSGTYSNQPQHF.

This clonotype was observed at least ten times. This sequence joins TRBV7-6 and TRBJ1-1; D is unclear. The CDR3 consists of 12 residues. Trimming removed 2 bases at V and 11 bases at J, with 12 bases between. Germline loops: CDR1 SGHVS, CDR2 FNYEAQ. CDR3 loop: CASSLMVFRAFF. CDR3 bases: TGTGCCAGCAGCTTAATGGTTTTTCGGGCTTTCTTT.

V is TRBV6-5 and J is TRBJ1-3; TRBD1 might be the D (5 bases). V lost 0 bases and J 0 bases, leaving 9 bases between the germline ends. CDR1 and CDR2 from the germline V gene are MNHEY and SVGAGI. This CDR3 comprises 16 residues. DNA of the CDR3: TGTGCCAGCAGTTACTCGATCGACAGCTCTGGAAACACCATATATTTT. Protein: CASSYSIDSSGNTIYF.

This clonotype has a handful of counts. This chain links TRBV7-6 with TRBJ2-3; 9 nucleotides match TRBD2. The length of the CDR3 is 18 residues. With V trimmed by 1 base and J by 1 base, 9 bases remained unmatched. Germline lookup yields CDR1 SGHVS and CDR2 FNYEAQ. CDR3 region: CASSLGVGASGGTDTQYF. DNA of the CDR3: TGTGCCAGCAGCTTAGGTGTCGGCGCTAGCGGGGGCACAGATACGCAGTATTTT. The whole variable domain, remainder taken from reference TRBV7-6 and TRBJ2-3, is GAGVSQSPRYKVTKRGQDVALRCDPISGHVSLYWYRQALGQGPEFLTYFNYEAQQDKSGLPNDRFSAERPEGSISTLTIQRTEQRDSAMYRCASSLGVGASGGTDTQYFGPGTRLTVL.

This clonotype was counted between two and nine times. This chain uses TRBV24-1 with TRBJ1-1; TRBD1 is a possible D gene (6 bases). The germline CDR1 and CDR2 sequences are KGHDR and SFDVKD. The V end was cut by 5 bases, the J end by 4 bases, with 16 bases between. CDR3 size: 15 residues. The CDR3 is CATSAAQGKGTEAFF. CDR3 nucleotide sequence: TGTGCCACCAGTGCTGCACAGGGCAAGGGCACTGAAGCTTTCTTT.

At least ten counts were recorded for this clonotype. The rearrangement links TRBV20-1 to TRBJ2-7; D gene uncertain. The germline gives CDR1 DFQATT, CDR2 SNEGSKA (reference sequence). The CDR3 has 14 residues. V was trimmed by 1 base and J by 3 bases, leaving 13 bases between them. The CDR3 spells CSARGSEQFYEQYF. CDR3 sequence (DNA): TGCAGTGCTAGAGGGAGTGAACAGTTCTACGAGCAGTACTTC.

This clonotype was recorded at least ten times. The chain joins TRBV20-1 to TRBJ2-7; 12 bases agree with TRBD1. The length of the CDR3 is 15 residues. V dropped 0 bases and J dropped 5; count of bases not matched to a gene: 5. CDR1 and CDR2 (germline): DFQATT, SNEGSKA (reference sequence). CDR3 sequence: CSARDTGTGGDEQYF. CDR3 DNA sequence: TGCAGTGCTAGAGACACCGGGACAGGGGGCGACGAGCAGTACTTC.

This clonotype was counted at least ten times. The chain joins TRBV12-3 or TRBV12-4 to TRBJ2-2; 8 bases line up with TRBD2. The J segment lost 0 bases and the V segment lost 5 bases, leaving 5 bases of the junction unmatched. The CDR3 consists of 16 residues. The CDR3 region is CASSPRGGSNTGELFF. CDR3 sequence (DNA): TGTGCCAGCAGTCCACGGGGGGGGTCGAACACCGGGGAGCTGTTTTTT.

In this sample, this clonotype turned up a few times. J is TRBJ2-7 and V is TRBV20-1; TRBD2 agrees at 14 bases. The CDR3 is 16 amino acids. CDR1 and CDR2 from the germline V gene are DFQATT and SNEGSKA (reference sequence). The V gene end was trimmed by 5 bases and the J gene end by 3 bases; junction bases not matched to a gene: 9. Here the CDR3 reads CSAPGTSGRVGYEQYF. The CDR3 DNA is TGCAGTGCTCCCGGGACTAGCGGGAGAGTGGGCTACGAGCAGTACTTC.

Comment on this clonotype: This sequence may be a read error, since a much larger clone differs from it by one base. This sequence joins TRBV5-1 and TRBJ1-5, with D perhaps matching TRBD1 (6 bases). The germline V gene encodes CDR1 SGHRS and CDR2 YFSETQ. This CDR3 spans 14 amino acids. CDR3 in amino acids: CASSLAAGDQPKHF. In nucleotides, the CDR3 is TGCGCCAGCAGCTTGGCGGCAGGGGATCAGCCCAAGCATTTT. Based on the CDR3 plus reference TRBV5-1 and TRBJ1-5, the full variable domain is KAGVTQTPRYLIKTRGQQVTLSCSPISGHRSVSWYQQTPGQGLQFLFEYFSETQRNKGNFPGRFSGRQFSNSRSEMNVSTLELGDSALYLCASSLAAGDQPKHFGDGTRLSIL.

J is TRBJ1-4 and V is TRBV4-3; D ambiguous. CDR3 size: 17 residues. The germline gives CDR1 LGHNA, CDR2 YSLEER. The V end lost 0 bases, the J end lost 4 bases, and 15 bases lay between the germline ends. This CDR3 is CASSQDPPGSSNEKLFF. DNA of the CDR3: TGCGCCAGCAGCCAAGATCCCCCCGGGTCCAGTAATGAAAAACTGTTTTTT.

The chain recombines TRBV4-2 with TRBJ1-2; a possible D gene is TRBD1 (5 bases). V was shortened by 2 bases and J by 8 bases, with 18 bases between the two germline ends. Germline values: CDR1 LGHNA, CDR2 YNFKEQ. This CDR3 contains 15 residues. DNA for the CDR3: TGTGCCAGCAGCCAACCTAGCAGGCAGGGAGGGGGCTACACCTTC. Amino acids: CASSQPSRQGGGYTF.

This clonotype appeared a few times. V is TRBV29-1 and J is TRBJ2-3; weak D call: TRBD2 (6 bases). This CDR3 contains 15 residues. The V gene lost 8 bases and the J gene lost 1 base, with 19 bases spanning the gap. Germline V gene data show CDR1 as SQVTM and CDR2 as ANQGSEA. CDR3 coding DNA: TGCAGCCTTCATGGGCGGGAATTTGGCACAGATACGCAGTATTTT. Translation gives CSLHGREFGTDTQYF.

The chain employs TRBV5-1 and TRBJ2-3; D is possibly TRBD1 (6 bases). With 1 base removed from V and 7 bases from J, the gap between germline ends came to 13 bases. Germline values: CDR1 SGHRS, CDR2 YFSETQ. The CDR3 sequence is 14 residues long. The CDR3, as DNA: TGCGCCAGCAGCTTGAGACCAGGGGCCAATACGCAGTATTTT. This translates into CASSLRPGANTQYF.